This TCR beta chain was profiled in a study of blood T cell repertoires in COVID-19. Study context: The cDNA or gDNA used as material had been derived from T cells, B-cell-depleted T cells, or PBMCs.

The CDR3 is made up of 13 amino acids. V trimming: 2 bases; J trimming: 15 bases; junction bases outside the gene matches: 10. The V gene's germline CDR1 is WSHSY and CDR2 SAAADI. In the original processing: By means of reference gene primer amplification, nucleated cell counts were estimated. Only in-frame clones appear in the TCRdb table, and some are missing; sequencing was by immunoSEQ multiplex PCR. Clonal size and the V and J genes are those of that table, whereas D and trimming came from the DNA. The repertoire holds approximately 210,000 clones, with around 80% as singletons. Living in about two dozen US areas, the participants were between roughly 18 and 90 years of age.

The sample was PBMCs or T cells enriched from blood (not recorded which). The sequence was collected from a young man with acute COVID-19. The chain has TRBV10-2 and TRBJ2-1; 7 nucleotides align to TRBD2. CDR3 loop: CASSEREAGPRFF. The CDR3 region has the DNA TGCGCCAGCAGTGAGAGGGAAGCGGGACCTCGGTTCTTC.